The rows below give T cell receptor beta chains drawn from one sample of a study of identical twins. MiXCR was run by TCRdb on the 5' RACE reads, yielding one entry per CDR3 protein. The sample records 450,000 to 650,000 distinct CDR3 sequences, 9.5% to 10% being singletons. This same sample was also taken into another study, of yellow fever vaccine responses in identical twins.

The sample was PBMCs. The receptors shown here come from a woman younger than 35 in good health. Each CDR3 is given with its conserved first and last residue. A D gene is named only where the DNA matches it firmly. Some rows have no size entry. The others give once, few or many, or a class for an expanded clone.

v_call,j_call,clone_size,d_call,cdr3_aa,cdr3_nt
TRBV2,TRBJ2-3,few,.,CASSEFAGTSTDTQYF,TGTGCCAGCAGTGAATTTGCAGGAACTAGCACAGATACGCAGTATTTT
TRBV2,TRBJ2-7,many,TRBD1,CASSEWDRGTREQYF,TGTGCCAGCAGTGAATGGGACAGGGGGACGCGAGAGCAGTACTTC
TRBV11-2,TRBJ1-1,few,.,CASKLSSMAEAFF,TGTGCCAGCAAACTTAGTTCAATGGCTGAAGCTTTCTTT
TRBV20-1,TRBJ2-5,.,TRBD1,CSANLDRGRRQETQYF,TGCAGTGCTAATTTGGACAGGGGAAGACGGCAAGAGACCCAGTACTTC
TRBV7-9,TRBJ2-1,many,.,CASSFLRDYNEQFF,TGTGCCAGCAGCTTCCTCAGGGACTACAATGAGCAGTTCTTC
TRBV29-1,TRBJ2-2,.,.,CSVAGPGVAGELFF,TGCAGCGTTGCGGGGCCAGGAGTCGCCGGGGAGCTGTTTTTT
TRBV7-8,TRBJ2-3,many,TRBD2,CASSSGLAGGDTQYF,TGTGCCAGCAGCTCCGGACTAGCGGGAGGGGATACGCAGTATTTT
TRBV20-1,TRBJ2-7,few,.,CRAPRCPAVMRGGTYEQYF,TGCAGGGCCCCCAGGTGTCCGGCGGTAATGAGGGGGGGCACGTACGAGCAGTACTTC
TRBV29-1,TRBJ2-3,.,.,CSVPDRLTGDTQYF,TGCAGCGTCCCTGATCGGCTGACGGGAGATACGCAGTATTTT
TRBV7-2,TRBJ2-7,.,.,CASSRVEQSAYEQYF,TGTGCCAGCAGCCGGGTGGAGCAGTCCGCCTACGAGCAGTACTTC
TRBV12-3/TRBV12-4,TRBJ2-1,many,.,CASSSTDTYNEQFF,TGTGCCAGCAGTTCAACGGACACTTACAATGAGCAGTTCTTC
TRBV9,TRBJ2-1,.,.,CASSVAGGTSNEQFF,TGTGCCAGCAGCGTAGCTGGGGGGACAAGCAATGAGCAGTTCTTC
TRBV2,TRBJ2-7,.,.,CASRAQELTYEQYF,TGTGCCAGCAGGGCCCAAGAGCTTACTTACGAGCAGTACTTC
TRBV7-3,TRBJ2-3,few,.,CASSSGPTDTQYF,TGTGCCAGCAGCTCTGGCCCCACAGATACGCAGTATTTT
TRBV20-1,TRBJ2-5,many,TRBD2,CSAIPAGGGETQYF,TGCAGTGCTATCCCAGCGGGGGGAGGGGAGACCCAGTACTTC
TRBV7-2,TRBJ2-3,many,TRBD2,CASSSGLAGASTDTQYF,TGTGCCAGCAGCTCCGGACTAGCGGGGGCCTCCACAGATACGCAGTATTTT
TRBV20-1,TRBJ2-3,.,TRBD2,CSGEGDVTDTQYF,TGCAGTGGGGAGGGAGACGTCACAGATACGCAGTATTTT
TRBV29-1,TRBJ2-3,many,TRBD1,CSVGPDWTGLSDTQYF,TGCAGCGTTGGTCCCGATTGGACAGGGCTTTCGGATACGCAGTATTTT
TRBV7-8,TRBJ2-7,.,TRBD2,CASSLGGLAGTEQYF,TGTGCCAGCAGCTTAGGCGGACTAGCGGGAACCGAGCAGTACTTC
TRBV3-1,TRBJ2-7,few,.,CASSQEVTGFSYEQYF,TGTGCCAGCAGCCAAGAAGTAACAGGGTTTAGCTACGAGCAGTACTTC
TRBV30,TRBJ1-2,.,TRBD1,CAWSVPRGRPGYTF,TGTGCCTGGAGTGTACCCAGGGGGCGCCCCGGCTACACCTTC
TRBV20-1,TRBJ1-2,.,TRBD1,CSARQGAEKYGYTF,TGCAGTGCTAGACAGGGGGCGGAAAAGTATGGCTACACCTTC
TRBV5-1,TRBJ2-5,few,TRBD2,CASSLEIWTSQETQYF,TGCGCCAGCAGCTTAGAAATTTGGACTAGCCAAGAGACCCAGTACTTC
TRBV29-1,TRBJ2-7,.,TRBD2,CSVEGSSGSVYEQYF,TGCAGCGTTGAGGGCAGTAGCGGGAGTGTCTACGAGCAGTACTTC
TRBV27,TRBJ2-7,many,.,CASSFSISYEQYF,TGTGCCAGCAGTTTTAGTATTTCCTACGAGCAGTACTTC
TRBV12-3/TRBV12-4,TRBJ2-3,few,.,CASSSGAGRDHARSSTDTQYF,TGTGCCAGCAGTTCTGGGGCGGGACGGGATCACGCGAGGTCTAGCACAGATACGCAGTATTTT
TRBV9,TRBJ2-1,.,TRBD2,CASSATSGVNEQFF,TGTGCCAGCAGCGCGACTAGCGGGGTCAATGAGCAGTTCTTC